The rows below give T cell receptor beta chains drawn from one sample of a study of CD8 T cells in Susac syndrome. Each CDR3 protein gets one entry after TCRdb re-called the immunoSEQ multiplex PCR reads with MiXCR. Of roughly 80,000 distinct CDR3 sequences in the sample, 90% to 95% are singletons; the top ten hold just over 0.5%. The sample consisted of CD8+ T cells from PBMCs. These receptors came from a human donor with multiple sclerosis. The conserved cysteine and the conserved F or W are not part of the CDR3 here. Size values are once, few and many counts, or a class for expanded clones, and some rows have none.

TRBV30 | - | AWSMDVYYEQY
TRBV6-2/TRBV6-3 | - | ATNSRGQVYEQY
TRBV27 | - | ASPNPGNTQY
TRBV6-5 | - | ASSPRSPYQETQY
TRBV5-4 | - | AEGGSVGTEAF
TRBV27 | - | ASSVRVSNEQF
TRBV12-3/TRBV12-4 | - | ASSSSDRWGYEQY
TRBV21-1 | - | ASSNPETHNEKLF
TRBV27 | once | ASSLSGTNYGYT
TRBV9 | - | ASTQGGRGYT
TRBV7-3 | - | ASSQRAENATNEKLF
TRBV6-5 | - | ASSYSFGTSGFSYEQY
TRBV20-1 | once | SARHPGTTSTDTQY
TRBV2 | - | ASSVAGGPSNEQY
TRBV19 | - | ASSMGFGEAF
TRBV2 | - | ASSNRGLTDTQY
TRBV12-3/TRBV12-4 | - | ASSWGQGDEQY
TRBV18 | - | ASSPQEDNEKLF
TRBV27 | - | ASSLQAGGGNTIY
TRBV12-3/TRBV12-4 | - | ASSFKYDGYT
TRBV11-2 | - | ASSFLGGGETQY
TRBV27 | - | ASGWTGTDTQY
TRBV4-1 | - | ASSQEGPGGTYEQY
TRBV5-1 | - | ASSLGRSASGSYEQY
TRBV13 | - | ASSLFQYEQY
TRBV19 | - | ASSDGDRVDEQY
TRBV10-3 | - | ATRDLLYNEQF
TRBV20-1 | - | SAREWTKRGNTIY
TRBV5-1 | - | ASSLDNLGTEAF
TRBV7-3 | few | ASSIGQGDEQY
TRBV19 | - | ASSIWGVGEKLF
TRBV12-5 | - | ASGSGQGVDIQY
TRBV6-1 | - | ASSSSGDTDTQY
TRBV2 | once | ASSEVGIAKNIQY
TRBV6-5 | - | ASSYSGGYTEAF
TRBV29-1 | - | SVVGGRDGYT
TRBV2 | - | ASQDSPGISYEQY
TRBV7-4 | - | ASSLGGGRSLIGQPQH
TRBV6-2/TRBV6-3 | - | ASSRGPSGGQETQY
TRBV5-1 | - | ARPIPGVEEQY
TRBV19 | few | ASAGNEQF
TRBV4-1 | - | ASSQVGAGELF
TRBV4-3 | - | ASSQEGNTIY
TRBV2 | - | ASSSGTSGQETQY
TRBV11-2 | - | ASSLTVAKNIQY
TRBV19 | - | ASSHGLAGVYEQY
TRBV5-1 | - | ASSLGLGGQTNTEAF
TRBV28 | - | ASRNRQGWNEQY
TRBV5-6 | - | ASSYGIPNEQF
TRBV11-2 | - | ASSLSGLAYEQY
TRBV7-8 | - | ASSSPPMNYITDTQY
TRBV11-2 | - | ASSLTVHPGQPQH
TRBV19 | - | ASSILPPGQGLAEAF
TRBV7-9 | - | ASSLVASGGHNEQF
TRBV5-1 | once | ASSWTGRGTNGKLF
TRBV19 | - | ASSIWDMNTEAF